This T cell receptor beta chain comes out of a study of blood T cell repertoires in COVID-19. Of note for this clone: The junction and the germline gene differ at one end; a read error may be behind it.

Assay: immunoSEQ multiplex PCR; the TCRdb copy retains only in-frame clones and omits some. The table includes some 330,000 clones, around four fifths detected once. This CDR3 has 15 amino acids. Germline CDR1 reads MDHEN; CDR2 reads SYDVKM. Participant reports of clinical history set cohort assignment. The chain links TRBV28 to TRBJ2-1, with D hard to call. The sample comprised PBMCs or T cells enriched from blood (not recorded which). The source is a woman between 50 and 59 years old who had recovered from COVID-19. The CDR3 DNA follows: TGCTGCCTTGGATCCTATTCTAGCTCCTACAATGAGCAGTTCTTC. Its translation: CCLGSYSSSYNEQFF.